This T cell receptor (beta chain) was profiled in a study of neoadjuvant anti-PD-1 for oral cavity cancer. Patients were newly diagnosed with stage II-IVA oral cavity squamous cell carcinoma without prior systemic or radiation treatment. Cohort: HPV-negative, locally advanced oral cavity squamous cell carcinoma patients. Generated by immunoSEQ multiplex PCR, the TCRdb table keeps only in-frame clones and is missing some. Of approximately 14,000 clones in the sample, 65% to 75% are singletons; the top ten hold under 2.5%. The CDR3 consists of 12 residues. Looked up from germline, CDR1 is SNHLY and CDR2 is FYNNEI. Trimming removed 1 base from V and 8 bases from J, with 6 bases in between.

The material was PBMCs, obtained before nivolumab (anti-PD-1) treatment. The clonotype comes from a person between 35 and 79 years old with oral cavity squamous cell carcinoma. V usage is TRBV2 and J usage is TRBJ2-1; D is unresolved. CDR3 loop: CASSEGRDEQFF. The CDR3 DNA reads TGTGCCAGCAGTGAAGGAAGGGATGAGCAGTTCTTC.